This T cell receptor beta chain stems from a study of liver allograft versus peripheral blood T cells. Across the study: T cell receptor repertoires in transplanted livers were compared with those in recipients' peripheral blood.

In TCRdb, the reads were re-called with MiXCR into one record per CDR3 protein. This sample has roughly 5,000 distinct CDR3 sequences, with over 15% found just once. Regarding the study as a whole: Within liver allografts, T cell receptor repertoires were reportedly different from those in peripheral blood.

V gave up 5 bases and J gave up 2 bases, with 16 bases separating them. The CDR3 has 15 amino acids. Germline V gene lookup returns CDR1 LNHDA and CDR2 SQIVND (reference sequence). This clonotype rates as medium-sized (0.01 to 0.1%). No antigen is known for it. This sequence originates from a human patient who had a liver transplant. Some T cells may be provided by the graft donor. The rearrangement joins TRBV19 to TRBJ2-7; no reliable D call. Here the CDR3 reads CASSPHLTGTYEQYF. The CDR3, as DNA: TGTGCCAGTAGTCCTCACTTGACGGGTACCTACGAGCAGTACTTC. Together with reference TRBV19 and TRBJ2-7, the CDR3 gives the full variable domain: DGGITQSPKYLFRKEGQNVTLSCEQNLNHDAMYWYRQDPGQGLRLIYYSQIVNDFQKGDIAEGYSVSREKKESFPLTVTSAQKNPTAFYLCASSPHLTGTYEQYFGPGTRLTVT.